This T cell receptor beta chain was observed in a study of blood T cell repertoires in COVID-19. Turning to the study itself: Samples representing acute and convalescent COVID-19 were sourced from the United States, Italy and Spain.

This CDR3 has 14 amino acids. Only in-frame clones appear in the TCRdb table, and some are missing; sequencing was by immunoSEQ multiplex PCR. The sample carries hundreds of thousands of clones, around 84% recorded once. Material for sequencing was peripheral blood. The receptor was derived from a man of 80 years or more with acute or convalescent COVID-19. J is TRBJ2-7 and V is TRBV21-1; TRBD1 was called by the table and not checked on the DNA. TRBV21-1 is shown as a pseudogene. CDR3 protein: CASSFRDRGGEQYF. In DNA form, the CDR3 reads TGTGCCAGCAGCTTCCGGGACAGGGGGGGCGAGCAGTACTTC.